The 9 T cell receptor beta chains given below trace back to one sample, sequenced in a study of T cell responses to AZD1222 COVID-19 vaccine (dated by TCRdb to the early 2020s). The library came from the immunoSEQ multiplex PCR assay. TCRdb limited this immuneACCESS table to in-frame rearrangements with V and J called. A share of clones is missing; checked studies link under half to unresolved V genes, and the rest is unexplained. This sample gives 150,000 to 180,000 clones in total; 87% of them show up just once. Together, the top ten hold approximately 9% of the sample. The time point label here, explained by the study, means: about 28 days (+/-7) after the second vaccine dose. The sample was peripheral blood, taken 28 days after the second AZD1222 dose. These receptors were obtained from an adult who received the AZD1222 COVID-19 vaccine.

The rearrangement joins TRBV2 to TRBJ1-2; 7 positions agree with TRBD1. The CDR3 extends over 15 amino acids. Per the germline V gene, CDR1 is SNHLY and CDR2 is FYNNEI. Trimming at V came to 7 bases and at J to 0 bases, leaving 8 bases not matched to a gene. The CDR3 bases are TGTGCCAGCACCGTTAGGGACAGTCCTAACTATGGCTACACCTTC. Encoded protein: CASTVRDSPNYGYTF.

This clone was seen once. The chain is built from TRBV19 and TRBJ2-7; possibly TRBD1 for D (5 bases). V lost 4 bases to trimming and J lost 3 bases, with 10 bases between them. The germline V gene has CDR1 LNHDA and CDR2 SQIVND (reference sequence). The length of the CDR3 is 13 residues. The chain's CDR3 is CASSKRTLYEQYF. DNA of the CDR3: TGTGCCAGTAGTAAACGGACACTCTACGAGCAGTACTTC.

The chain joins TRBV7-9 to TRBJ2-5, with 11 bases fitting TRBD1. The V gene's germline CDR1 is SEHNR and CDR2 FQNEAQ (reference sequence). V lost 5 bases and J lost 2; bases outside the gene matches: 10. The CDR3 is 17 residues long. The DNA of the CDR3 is TGTGCCAGCAGCGAGTCTCCGGGACAGGGGGGGCAAGAGACCCAGTACTTC. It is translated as CASSESPGQGGQETQYF.

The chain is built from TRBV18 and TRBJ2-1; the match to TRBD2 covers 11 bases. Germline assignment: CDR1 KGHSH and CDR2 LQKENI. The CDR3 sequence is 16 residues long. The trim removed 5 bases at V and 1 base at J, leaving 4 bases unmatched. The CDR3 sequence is CASSLLAGVSYNEQFF. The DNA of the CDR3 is TGTGCCAGCTCATTACTAGCGGGAGTGTCCTACAATGAGCAGTTCTTC.

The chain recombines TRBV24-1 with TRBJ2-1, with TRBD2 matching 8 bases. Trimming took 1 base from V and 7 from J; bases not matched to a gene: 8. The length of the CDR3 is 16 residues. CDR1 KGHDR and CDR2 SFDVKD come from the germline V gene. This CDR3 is CATSDLAAGEGNEQFF. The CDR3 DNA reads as TGTGCCACCAGTGATTTAGCAGCGGGAGAAGGGAATGAGCAGTTCTTC.

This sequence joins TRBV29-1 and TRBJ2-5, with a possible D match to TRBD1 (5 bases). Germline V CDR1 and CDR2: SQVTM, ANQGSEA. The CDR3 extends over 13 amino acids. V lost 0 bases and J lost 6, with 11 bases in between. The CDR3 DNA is TGCAGCGTTGAAGAAAAGGGGTTAAAGACCCAGTACTTC. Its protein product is CSVEEKGLKTQYF.

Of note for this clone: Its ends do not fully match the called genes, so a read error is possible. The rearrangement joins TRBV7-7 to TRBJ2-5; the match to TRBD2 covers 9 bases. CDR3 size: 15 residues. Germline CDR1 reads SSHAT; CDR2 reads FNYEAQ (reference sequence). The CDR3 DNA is TGTGCTAGCAGCTTAGCGGGGGCAAGCCAAGAGACCCAGTACTTC. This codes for CASSLAGASQETQYF. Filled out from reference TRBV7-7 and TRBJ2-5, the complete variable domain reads GAGVSQSPRYKVTKRGQDVTLRCDPISSHATLYWYQQALGQGPEFLTYFNYEAQPDKSGLPSDRFSAERPEGSISTLTIQRTEQRDSAMYRCASSLAGASQETQYFGPGTRLLVL.

CDR3 sequence: CASTDRDRGRETQYF. For the CDR3, the DNA is TGTGCCAGTACCGACCGGGACAGGGGGCGAGAGACCCAGTACTTC. J is TRBJ2-5 and V is TRBV19; 12 nucleotides line up with TRBD1. Germline values: CDR1 LNHDA, CDR2 SQIVND (reference sequence). V was pared by 7 bases and J by 4 bases, with 7 bases of the junction left unmatched. This CDR3 has 15 residues.

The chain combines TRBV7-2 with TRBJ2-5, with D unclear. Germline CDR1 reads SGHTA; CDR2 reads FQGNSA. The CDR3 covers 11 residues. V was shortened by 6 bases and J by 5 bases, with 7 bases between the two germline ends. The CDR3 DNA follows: TGTGCCAGCAGGGGTTCCGAGACCCAGTACTTC. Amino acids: CASRGSETQYF.